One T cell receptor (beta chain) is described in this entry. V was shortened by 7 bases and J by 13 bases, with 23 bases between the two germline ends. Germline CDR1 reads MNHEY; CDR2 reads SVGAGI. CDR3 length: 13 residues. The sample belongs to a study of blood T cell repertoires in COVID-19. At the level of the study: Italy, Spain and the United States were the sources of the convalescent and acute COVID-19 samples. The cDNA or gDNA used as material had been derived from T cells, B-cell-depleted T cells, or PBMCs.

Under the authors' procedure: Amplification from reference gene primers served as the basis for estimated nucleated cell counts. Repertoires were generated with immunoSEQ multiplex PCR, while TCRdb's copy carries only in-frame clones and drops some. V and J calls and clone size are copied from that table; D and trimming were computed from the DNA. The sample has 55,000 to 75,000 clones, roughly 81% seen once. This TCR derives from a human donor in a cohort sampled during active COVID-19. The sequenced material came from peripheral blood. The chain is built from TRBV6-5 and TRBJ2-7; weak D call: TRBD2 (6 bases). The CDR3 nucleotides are TGTGCCAGCACTATACACAATCCGGGACTCCAATACTTC. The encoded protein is CASTIHNPGLQYF.